The 9 T cell receptor beta chains presented below share a single source sample, sequenced in a study of shared T cell receptors in the human thymus (dated by TCRdb to about 2021). Libraries were constructed by the immunoSEQ multiplex PCR assay. As stored in TCRdb, this immuneACCESS dataset retains in-frame rearrangements with V and J assigned. A fraction of the clones does not appear; measured against another copy, unresolved V genes explain less than half of the discrepancy, and the remainder lacks a known reason. The sample table contains 640,000 or so clones; only one count was recorded for around 87% of them. Clones ranked in the top ten supply about 0.0094% of the sample. The same sample was also used in a study of human thymus T cells.

The sample taken for sequencing was thymocytes. All receptors come from a boy less than two years old with a congenital heart defect. Donor details come from another sample of the same person, matched by shared clones.

The chain couples TRBV27 to TRBJ1-1; 11 nucleotides match TRBD1. From germline, CDR1 is MNHEY and CDR2 SMNVEV (reference sequence). The CDR3 runs 18 residues. J was trimmed by 4 bases and V by 6 bases; bases with no gene match: 16. The CDR3 DNA reads TGTGCCAGCAGAGGTAGGGGGACAGGGGGGATTGAGGTCACTGAAGCTTTCTTT. Translating it yields CASRGRGTGGIEVTEAFF.

The chain links TRBV5-5 to TRBJ1-5; D is unclear. The germline CDR1 and CDR2 sequences are SGHKS and YYEKEE (reference sequence). The CDR3 is 15 amino acids. The ends were cut back, 0 bases at V and 3 bases at J, with 10 bases in the middle. Here the CDR3 DNA reads TGTGCCAGCAGCTTGGGCAGGCCGGACAATCAGCCCCAGCATTTT. Its translation: CASSLGRPDNQPQHF.

This chain joins TRBV5-4 and TRBJ1-1, with a possible D match to TRBD1 (6 bases). The CDR3 consists of 14 residues. Per the germline V gene, CDR1 is SGHNT and CDR2 is YYREEE (reference sequence). With 0 bases removed from V and 3 bases from J, the gap between germline ends came to 9 bases. CDR3 bases: TGTGCCAGCAGCTTGGTAGGGGGTGACACTGAAGCTTTCTTT. Its protein product is CASSLVGGDTEAFF.

The rearrangement uses TRBV6-5 and TRBJ2-7, with D tentatively TRBD2 (6 bases). The germline V gene has CDR1 MNHEY and CDR2 SVGAGI. The CDR3 is 14 residues long. V lost 2 bases and J lost 6, with 14 bases in between. CDR3 in DNA: TGTGCCAGCAGTTACGCTAGCGCACCACCCGAGCAGTACTTC. Its protein is CASSYASAPPEQYF.

DNA of the CDR3: TGTGCCAGCACTCCCCAAGCCCGGGACAGCTCCTACGAGCAGTACTTC. Its protein is CASTPQARDSSYEQYF. The V and J genes are TRBV28 and TRBJ2-7; 7 nucleotides match TRBD1. CDR1 is MDHEN and CDR2 is SYDVKM in the germline V gene. With 7 bases clipped from V and 0 bases from J, the junction kept 12 bases outside the gene matches. The CDR3 is 16 amino acids.

This rearrangement joins TRBV4-3 to TRBJ2-3, with 10 positions matching TRBD2. J lost 0 bases, V lost 2 bases, and 8 bases had no gene match. The germline V gene encodes CDR1 LGHNA and CDR2 YSLEER. The CDR3 contains 18 residues. The CDR3 region is CASSQSPASGGSTDTQYF. The CDR3 DNA is TGCGCCAGCAGCCAAAGCCCCGCTAGCGGGGGCAGCACAGATACGCAGTATTTT.

Note on this clone: The junction departs from the called germline gene at one end, perhaps through a read error. The sample holds other DNA sequences that translate to the same CDR3. The genes are TRBV28 and TRBJ1-6; TRBD1 agrees at 8 bases. From germline, CDR1 is MDHEN and CDR2 SYDVKM. This CDR3 contains 18 residues. CDR3 sequence: CASCNGQGRWAYNSPLHF. CDR3 in DNA: TGTGCCAGCTGTAATGGACAGGGCCGGTGGGCCTATAATTCCCCCCTCCACTTT.

The chain recombines TRBV7-2 with TRBJ2-5, with a tentative D call TRBD1 (5 bases). This CDR3 has 12 residues. Trimming left V 2 bases short and J 10 bases short, with 11 bases between. Germline CDR1 and CDR2: SGHTA and FQGNSA. CDR3 nucleotide sequence: TGTGCCAGCAGCTTACGGTCCAGGGTCCAGTACTTC. Amino acids: CASSLRSRVQYF.

The chain carries TRBV29-1 and TRBJ2-6; 9 nucleotides agree with TRBD1. Germline assignment: CDR1 SQVTM and CDR2 ANQGSEA. After removal of 0 bases from V and 2 bases from J, the junction contained 17 bases not matched to a gene. CDR3 length: 21 amino acids. The CDR3 DNA follows: TGCAGCGTTGAAGAAGGGAACCGGGACAGGGAAATCTTTACTGGGGCCAACGTCCTGACTTTC. Its translation: CSVEEGNRDREIFTGANVLTF. Full variable domain (outside the CDR3, taken from reference TRBV29-1 and TRBJ2-6): SAVISQKPSRDICQRGTSLTIQCQVDSQVTMMFWYRQQPGQSLTLIATANQGSEATYESGFVIDKFPISRPNLTFSTLTVSNMSPEDSSIYLCSVEEGNRDREIFTGANVLTFGAGSRLTVL.